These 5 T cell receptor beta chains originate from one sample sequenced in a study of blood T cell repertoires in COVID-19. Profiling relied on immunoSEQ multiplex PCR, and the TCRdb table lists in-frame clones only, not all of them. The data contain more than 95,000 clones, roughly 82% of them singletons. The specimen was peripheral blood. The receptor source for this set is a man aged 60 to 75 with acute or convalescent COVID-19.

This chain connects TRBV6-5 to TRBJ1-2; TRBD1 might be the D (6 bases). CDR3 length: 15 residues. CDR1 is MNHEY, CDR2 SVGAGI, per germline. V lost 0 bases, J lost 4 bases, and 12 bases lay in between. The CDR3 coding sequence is TGTGCCAGCAGTTACTCGGGGGGGCTTGTCTATGGCTACACCTTC. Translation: CASSYSGGLVYGYTF.

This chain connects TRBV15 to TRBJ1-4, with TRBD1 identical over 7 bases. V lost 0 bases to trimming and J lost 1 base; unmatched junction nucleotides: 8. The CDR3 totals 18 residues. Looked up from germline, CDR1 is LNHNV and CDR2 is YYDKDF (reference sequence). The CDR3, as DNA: TGTGCCACCAGCAGAGATTATGCAAGACAGGGAACTAATGAAAAACTGTTTTTT. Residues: CATSRDYARQGTNEKLFF.

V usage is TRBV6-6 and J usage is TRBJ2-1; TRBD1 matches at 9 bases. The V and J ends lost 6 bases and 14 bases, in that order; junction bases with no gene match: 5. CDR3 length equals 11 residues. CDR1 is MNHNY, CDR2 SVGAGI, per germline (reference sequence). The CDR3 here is CASSNRDREFF. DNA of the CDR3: TGTGCCAGCAGCAACCGGGACAGGGAGTTCTTC.

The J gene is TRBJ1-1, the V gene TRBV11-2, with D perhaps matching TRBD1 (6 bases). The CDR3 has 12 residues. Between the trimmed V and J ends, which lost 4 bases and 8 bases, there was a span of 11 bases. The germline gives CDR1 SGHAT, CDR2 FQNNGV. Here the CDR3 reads CASSSQGWEAFF. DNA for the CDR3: TGTGCCAGCAGCTCACAGGGTTGGGAAGCTTTCTTT.

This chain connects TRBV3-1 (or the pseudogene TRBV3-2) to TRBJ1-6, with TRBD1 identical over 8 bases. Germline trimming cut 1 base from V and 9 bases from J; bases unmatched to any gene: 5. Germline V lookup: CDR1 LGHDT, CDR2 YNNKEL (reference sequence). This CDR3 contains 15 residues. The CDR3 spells CASSQVQGGGSPLHF. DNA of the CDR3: TGTGCCAGCAGCCAAGTACAGGGGGGAGGTTCACCCCTCCACTTT.